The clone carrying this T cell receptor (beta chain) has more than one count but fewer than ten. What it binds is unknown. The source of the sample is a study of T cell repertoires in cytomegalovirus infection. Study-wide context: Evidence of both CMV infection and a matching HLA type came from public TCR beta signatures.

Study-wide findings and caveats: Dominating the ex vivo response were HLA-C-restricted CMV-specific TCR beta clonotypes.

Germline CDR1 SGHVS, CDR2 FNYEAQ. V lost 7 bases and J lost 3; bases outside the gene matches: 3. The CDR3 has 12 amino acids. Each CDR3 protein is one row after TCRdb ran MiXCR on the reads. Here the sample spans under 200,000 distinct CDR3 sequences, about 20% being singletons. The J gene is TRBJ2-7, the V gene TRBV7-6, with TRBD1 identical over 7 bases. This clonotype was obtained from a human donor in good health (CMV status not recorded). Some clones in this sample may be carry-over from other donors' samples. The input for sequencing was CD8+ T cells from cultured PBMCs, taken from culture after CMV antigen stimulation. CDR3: CASTPGGYEQYF. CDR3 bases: TGTGCCAGCACCCCAGGGGGCTACGAGCAGTACTTC.